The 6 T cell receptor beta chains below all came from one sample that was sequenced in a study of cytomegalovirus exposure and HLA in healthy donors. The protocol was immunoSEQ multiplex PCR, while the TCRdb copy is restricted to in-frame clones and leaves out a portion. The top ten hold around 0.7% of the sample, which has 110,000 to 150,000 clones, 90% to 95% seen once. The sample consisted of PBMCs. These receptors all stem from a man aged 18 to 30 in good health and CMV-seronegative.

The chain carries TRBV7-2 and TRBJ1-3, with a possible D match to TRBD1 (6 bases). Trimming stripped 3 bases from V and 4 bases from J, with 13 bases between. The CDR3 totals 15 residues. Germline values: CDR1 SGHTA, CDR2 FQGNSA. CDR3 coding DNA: TGTGCCAGCAGCTTTGCTACAGGGCTGGGAAACACCATATATTTT. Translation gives CASSFATGLGNTIYF.

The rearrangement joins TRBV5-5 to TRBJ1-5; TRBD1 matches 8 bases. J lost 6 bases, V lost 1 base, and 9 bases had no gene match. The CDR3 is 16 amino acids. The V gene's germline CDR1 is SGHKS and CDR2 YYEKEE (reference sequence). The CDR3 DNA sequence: TGTGCCAGCAGCTTGTGGGCGGACAGGGCGGGTCAGCCCCAGCATTTT. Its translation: CASSLWADRAGQPQHF.

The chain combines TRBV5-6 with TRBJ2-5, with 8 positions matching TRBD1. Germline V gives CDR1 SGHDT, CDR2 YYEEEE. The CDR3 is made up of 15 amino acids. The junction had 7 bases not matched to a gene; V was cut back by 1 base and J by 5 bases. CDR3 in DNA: TGTGCCAGCAGCTTGCGGGCAGGGGGCTTTGAGACCCAGTACTTC. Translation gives CASSLRAGGFETQYF.

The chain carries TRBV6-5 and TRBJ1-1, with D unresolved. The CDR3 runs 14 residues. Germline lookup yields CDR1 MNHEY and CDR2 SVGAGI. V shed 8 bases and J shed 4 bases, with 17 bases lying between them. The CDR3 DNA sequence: TGTGCCAGCTCAAAACAGCCTAAAGGCACTGAAGCTTTCTTT. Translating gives CASSKQPKGTEAFF.

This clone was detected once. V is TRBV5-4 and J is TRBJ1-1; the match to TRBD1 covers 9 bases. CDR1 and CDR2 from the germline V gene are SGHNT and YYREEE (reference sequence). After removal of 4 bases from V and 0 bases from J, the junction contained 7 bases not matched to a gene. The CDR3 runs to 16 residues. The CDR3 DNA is TGTGCCAGCAGCGGGGGGACAGGGAATTTGAACACTGAAGCTTTCTTT. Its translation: CASSGGTGNLNTEAFF.

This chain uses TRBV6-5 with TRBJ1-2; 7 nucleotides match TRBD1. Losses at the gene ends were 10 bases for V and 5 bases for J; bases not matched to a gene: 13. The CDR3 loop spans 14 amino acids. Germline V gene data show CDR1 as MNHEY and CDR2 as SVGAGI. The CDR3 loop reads CATSPEGGGYGYTF. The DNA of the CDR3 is TGTGCCACCTCCCCGGAAGGGGGCGGTTATGGCTACACCTTC.